These 6 T cell receptor beta chains share one sample of origin, sequenced in a study of cytomegalovirus exposure and HLA in healthy donors. A multiplex PCR was run with 60 Vbeta primers and 13 Jbeta primers. Libraries were prepared by immunoSEQ multiplex PCR; TCRdb keeps only in-frame clonotypes and omits some of them. The profile shows tens of thousands of clones, under 80% of them singletons. Input material: PBMCs. These TCRs come from a male donor in good health and CMV-seropositive.

This clone was picked up a small number of times. This sequence joins TRBV2 and TRBJ1-4; perhaps TRBD1 as D (5 bases). V was pared by 6 bases and J by 4 bases, with 18 bases between. CDR3 size: 16 residues. Per the germline V gene, CDR1 is SNHLY and CDR2 is FYNNEI. CDR3 residues: CASRLRKTAYNEKLFF. The CDR3 DNA is TGTGCCAGCAGACTACGGAAGACAGCCTATAATGAAAAACTGTTTTTT.

V gene TRBV28 combines with J gene TRBJ2-1; TRBD1 agrees at 10 bases. Trimming took 8 bases from V and 7 from J; bases not matched to a gene: 8. Looked up from germline, CDR1 is MDHEN and CDR2 is SYDVKM. The CDR3 has 14 amino acids. The CDR3 loop is CASLTGTGVNEQFF. The DNA for the CDR3 is TGTGCCAGCCTAACCGGGACAGGGGTAAATGAGCAGTTCTTC.

The rearrangement links TRBV28 to TRBJ1-3; maybe TRBD1 (5 bases). CDR1 and CDR2 from the germline V gene are MDHEN and SYDVKM. With 3 bases removed from V and 0 bases from J, the gap between germline ends came to 12 bases. The CDR3 consists of 16 residues. Here the CDR3 reads CASSFRQSDSGNTIYF. CDR3 in DNA: TGTGCCAGCAGTTTCCGACAGTCAGACTCTGGAAACACCATATATTTT.

V usage is TRBV28 and J usage is TRBJ2-7; 9 bases map to TRBD2. Germline V CDR1 and CDR2: MDHEN, SYDVKM. CDR3 length: 13 amino acids. V trimming: 8 bases; J trimming: 0 bases; junction bases outside the gene matches: 2. The CDR3 here is CASLAGNSYEQYF. The CDR3 DNA is TGTGCCAGCCTAGCGGGGAACTCCTACGAGCAGTACTTC.

This clone was counted a single time. The genes are TRBV19 and TRBJ2-2; the D is unclear. V lost 7 bases and J lost 6, with 6 bases in between. CDR3 length: 11 residues. CDR1 LNHDA and CDR2 SQIVND come from the germline V gene (reference sequence). CDR3 nucleotides: TGTGCCAGTACCGTTCCCGGGGAGCTGTTTTTT. Residues: CASTVPGELFF.

This clone has only one observation. This chain uses TRBV19 with TRBJ2-1; the D gene is possibly TRBD1 (5 bases). CDR3 size: 15 residues. Germline assignment: CDR1 LNHDA and CDR2 SQIVND (reference sequence). Deletions cut 2 bases from V and 6 bases from J, with 14 bases between. As DNA, the CDR3 is TGTGCCAGTAGTATAATTGACAGTACATTCAATGAGCAGTTCTTC. This codes for CASSIIDSTFNEQFF.